This paragraph covers one TCR beta chain sequence. There are a few counts of this clonotype. This receptor's antigen is unknown. No per-base quality is available; no much larger clone lies one base away. The CDR3, from cysteine to phenylalanine, totals 13 residues. The sequence is cut down to CDR3 DNA, 39 bases in frame from base 1. The germline V gene encodes CDR1 ENHRY and CDR2 SYGVKD. Cut back by 4 bases and 2 bases, the V and J ends lie 8 bases apart. This entry belongs to a study of post-analysis software for immune sequencing data (dated by TCRdb to the mid-2010s). For the study in its entirety: Disease courses on record covered relapsing-remitting, secondary progressive and progressive-relapsing multiple sclerosis, though some patients had no subtype annotation. The patient repertoires were compared against approximately twelve previously published healthy control repertoires obtained from donors aged roughly 6 to 25 years. A subset of samples was prepared in parallel using single-end sample barcoding, then pooled and co-amplified after Illumina adapter ligation. What the research found in general, with its limitations: The control group was slightly older than the multiple sclerosis patient group. Normalized Chao1 diversity was significantly lower in multiple sclerosis patients than controls, suggesting substantial peripheral T-cell clonal expansion. Significantly higher frequencies in patients than in controls were found for roughly five TRBV segments, including TRBV5-6, TRBV5-1 and TRBV20-1. Direct clustering with F measure revealed strong co-clustering of samples prepared in the same batch, which led to a batch-effect correction.

To demonstrate the VDJtools post-analysis software, TCR beta repertoires were profiled from the peripheral blood of more than ten young patients with multiple sclerosis. Multiple sclerosis patients were children and adolescents aged about 6 to 15 years. The library was prepared using PCR. Sequenced using an Illumina HiSeq 2500. To reduce PCR and sequencing biases, unique molecular identifiers were built into the TCR beta cDNA libraries. Per 1 to 10 million input T cells, 500,000 or so cDNA molecules were obtained, such that each molecule approximated one T cell. Patient libraries were prepared and sequenced with the same protocol used for the earlier healthy control dataset. Within a given batch, samples were prepared together, multiplexed and sequenced on the same HiSeq lane. Per the original workflow: MIGEC was used to process the raw barcoded reads, and molecular identifier groups with only a single read were discarded before consensus assembly and CDR3 extraction. Clonotype tables were post-analysed with VDJtools, and diversity was normalized by down-sampling all datasets to the smallest sample size. In repertoire overlap clustering, CDR3 amino acid sequences, but not nucleotide sequences, were matched to correct batch-related cross-sample contamination. TCRdb applied fastp at Q25 and MiXCR to the public reads, then kept only in-frame beta chains. Rows are combined by CDR3 protein, so each entry shows the most common genes and DNA. The V and J calls shown here were made by TCRdb, not taken from the authors' results. The sample table lists 820,000 or so distinct CDR3 sequences, about 53% of them with a count of one. The ten largest clones capture 4.6% of the sample.

The source is a girl under 18 with multiple sclerosis. The rearrangement joined TRBV10-3 to TRBJ1-2, with an unclear D gene assignment. The source material was blood. The CDR3 protein sequence reads: CAISGSVNYGYTF. The nucleotide sequence reads TGTGCCATCAGTGGCTCCGTCAACTATGGCTACACCTTC.